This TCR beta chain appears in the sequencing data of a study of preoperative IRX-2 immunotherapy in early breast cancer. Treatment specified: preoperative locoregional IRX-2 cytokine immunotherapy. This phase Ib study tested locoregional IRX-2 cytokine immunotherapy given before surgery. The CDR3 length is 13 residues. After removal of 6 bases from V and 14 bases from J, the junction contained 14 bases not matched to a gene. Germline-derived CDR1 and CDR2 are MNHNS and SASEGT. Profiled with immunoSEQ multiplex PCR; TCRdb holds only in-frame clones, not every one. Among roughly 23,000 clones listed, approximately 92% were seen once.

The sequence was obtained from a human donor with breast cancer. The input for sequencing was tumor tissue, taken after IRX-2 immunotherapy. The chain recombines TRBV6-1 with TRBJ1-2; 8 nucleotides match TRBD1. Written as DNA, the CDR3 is TGTGCCAGCAGGTACGGGGGACAGGCCTCCAAGACCTTC. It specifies CASRYGGQASKTF.